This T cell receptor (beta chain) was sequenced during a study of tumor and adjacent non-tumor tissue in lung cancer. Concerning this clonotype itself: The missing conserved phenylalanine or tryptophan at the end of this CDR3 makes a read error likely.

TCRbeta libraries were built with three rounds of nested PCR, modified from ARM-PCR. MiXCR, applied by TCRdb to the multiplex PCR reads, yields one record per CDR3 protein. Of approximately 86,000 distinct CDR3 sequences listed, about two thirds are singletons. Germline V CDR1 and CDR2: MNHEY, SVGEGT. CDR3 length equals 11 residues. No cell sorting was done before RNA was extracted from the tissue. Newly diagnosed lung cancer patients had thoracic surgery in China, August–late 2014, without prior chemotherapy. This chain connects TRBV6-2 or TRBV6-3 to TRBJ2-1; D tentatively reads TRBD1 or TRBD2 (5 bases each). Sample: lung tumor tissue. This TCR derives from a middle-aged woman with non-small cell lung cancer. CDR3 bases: TGTGCCAGTAGTTTCCGGGACGAGCAGTTCTCC. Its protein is CASSFRDEQFS.